The source of this TCR beta chain is a study of T cells in localized non-small cell lung cancer. Some clones are missing from TCRdb's copy, which holds only in-frame ones; the method was immunoSEQ multiplex PCR. This sample has roughly 1,300 clones, with 24% found just once. Germline CDR1 and CDR2: LNHDA and SQIVND (reference sequence). V gave up 6 bases and J gave up 5 bases, with 13 bases separating them. The CDR3 consists of 13 residues. This TCR was sampled from a male donor older than 55 with stage I lung adenocarcinoma. This chain uses TRBV19 with TRBJ1-2; D gene unclear. This specimen was lung tumor tissue, taken before any cancer treatment. CDR3 nucleotide sequence: TGTGCCAGTAGGGGTTCAGAGAAGTATGGCTACACCTTC. Protein product: CASRGSEKYGYTF. The whole variable domain, remainder taken from reference TRBV19 and TRBJ1-2, is DGGITQSPKYLFRKEGQNVTLSCEQNLNHDAMYWYRQDPGQGLRLIYYSQIVNDFQKGDIAEGYSVSREKKESFPLTVTSAQKNPTAFYLCASRGSEKYGYTFGSGTRLTVV.